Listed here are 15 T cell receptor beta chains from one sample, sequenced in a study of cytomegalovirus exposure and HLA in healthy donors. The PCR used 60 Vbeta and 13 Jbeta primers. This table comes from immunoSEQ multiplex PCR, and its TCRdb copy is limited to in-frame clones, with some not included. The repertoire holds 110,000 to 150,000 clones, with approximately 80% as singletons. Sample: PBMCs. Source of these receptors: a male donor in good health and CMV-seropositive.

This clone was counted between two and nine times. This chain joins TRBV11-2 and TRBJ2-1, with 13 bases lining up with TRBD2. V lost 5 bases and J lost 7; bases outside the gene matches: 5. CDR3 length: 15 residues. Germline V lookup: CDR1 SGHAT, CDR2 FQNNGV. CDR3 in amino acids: CASSPGTSGMNEQFF. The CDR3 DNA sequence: TGTGCCAGCAGCCCAGGGACTAGCGGGATGAATGAGCAGTTCTTC.

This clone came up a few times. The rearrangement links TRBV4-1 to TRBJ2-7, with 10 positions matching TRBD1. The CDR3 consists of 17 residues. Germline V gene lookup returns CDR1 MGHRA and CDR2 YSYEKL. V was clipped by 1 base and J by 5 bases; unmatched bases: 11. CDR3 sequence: CASSQALLRDRGNEQYF. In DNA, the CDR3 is TGCGCCAGCAGCCAAGCTCTGCTCCGGGACAGGGGAAACGAGCAGTACTTC.

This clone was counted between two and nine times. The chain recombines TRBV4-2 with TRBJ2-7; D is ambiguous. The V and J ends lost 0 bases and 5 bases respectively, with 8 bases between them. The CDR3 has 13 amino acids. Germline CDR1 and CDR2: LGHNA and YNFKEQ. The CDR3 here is CASSQDPPDEQYF. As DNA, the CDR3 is TGTGCCAGCAGCCAAGATCCGCCAGACGAGCAGTACTTC.

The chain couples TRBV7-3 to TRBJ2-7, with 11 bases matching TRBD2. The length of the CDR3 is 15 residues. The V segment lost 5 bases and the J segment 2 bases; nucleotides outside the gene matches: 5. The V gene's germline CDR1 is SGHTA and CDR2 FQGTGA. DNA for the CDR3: TGTGCCAGCAGCCCTCTAGCGGGGGGAACCTACGAGCAGTACTTC. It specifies CASSPLAGGTYEQYF.

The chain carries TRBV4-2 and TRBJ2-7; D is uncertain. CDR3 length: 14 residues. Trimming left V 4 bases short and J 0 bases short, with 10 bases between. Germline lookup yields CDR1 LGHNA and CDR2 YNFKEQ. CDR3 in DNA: TGTGCCAGCAGCCCATACGAGTCCTCCTACGAGCAGTACTTC. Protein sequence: CASSPYESSYEQYF.

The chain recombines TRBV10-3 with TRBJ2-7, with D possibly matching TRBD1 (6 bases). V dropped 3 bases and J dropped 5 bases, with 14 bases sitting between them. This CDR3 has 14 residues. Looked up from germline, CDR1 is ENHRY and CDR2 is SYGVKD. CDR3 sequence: CAISDAQGNNEQYF. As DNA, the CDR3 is TGTGCCATCAGTGACGCTCAGGGGAATAACGAGCAGTACTTC.

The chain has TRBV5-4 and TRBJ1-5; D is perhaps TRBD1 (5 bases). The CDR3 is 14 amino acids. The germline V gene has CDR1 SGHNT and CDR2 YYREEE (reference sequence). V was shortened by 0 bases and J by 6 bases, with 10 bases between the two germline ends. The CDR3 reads CASSLGGGGQPQHF. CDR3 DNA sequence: TGTGCCAGCAGCTTGGGGGGGGGAGGTCAGCCCCAGCATTTT.

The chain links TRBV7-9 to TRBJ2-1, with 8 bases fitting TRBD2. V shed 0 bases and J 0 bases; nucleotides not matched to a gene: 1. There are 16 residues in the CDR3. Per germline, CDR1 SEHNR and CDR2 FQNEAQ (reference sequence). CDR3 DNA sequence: TGTGCCAGCAGCTTAGCTAGCGGGGCCTCCTACAATGAGCAGTTCTTC. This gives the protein CASSLASGASYNEQFF. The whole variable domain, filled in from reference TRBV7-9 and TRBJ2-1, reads DTGVSQNPRHKITKRGQNVTFRCDPISEHNRLYWYRQTLGQGPEFLTYFQNEAQLEKSRLLSDRFSAERPKGSFSTLEIQRTEQGDSAMYLCASSLASGASYNEQFFGPGTRLTVL.

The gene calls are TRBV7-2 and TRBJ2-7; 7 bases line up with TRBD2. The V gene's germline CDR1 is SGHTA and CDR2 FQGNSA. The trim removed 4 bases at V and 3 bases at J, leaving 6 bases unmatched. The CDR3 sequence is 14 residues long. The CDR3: CASSSQRGIYEQYF. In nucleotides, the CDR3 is TGTGCCAGCAGCTCTCAGCGGGGCATCTACGAGCAGTACTTC.

The CDR3 DNA reads as TGTGCCAGCAGCCTAACGACAGGGGTTTTCTCACCCCTCCACTTT. Encoded protein: CASSLTTGVFSPLHF. This chain links TRBV13 with TRBJ1-6; 8 bases align to TRBD1. V dropped 5 bases and J dropped 10; count of bases not matched to a gene: 10. There are 15 residues in the CDR3. Germline V gives CDR1 PRHDT, CDR2 FYEKMQ (reference sequence).

CDR3 nucleotides: TGTGCCAGCAGCGTTAGCGGATCCGAAAAGACCCAGTACTTC. It codes for CASSVSGSEKTQYF. This chain uses TRBV7-9 with TRBJ2-5; D might be TRBD2 (6 bases). With 5 bases removed from V and 6 bases from J, the gap between germline ends came to 16 bases. The CDR3 totals 14 residues. CDR1 and CDR2 (germline): SEHNR, FQNEAQ (reference sequence).

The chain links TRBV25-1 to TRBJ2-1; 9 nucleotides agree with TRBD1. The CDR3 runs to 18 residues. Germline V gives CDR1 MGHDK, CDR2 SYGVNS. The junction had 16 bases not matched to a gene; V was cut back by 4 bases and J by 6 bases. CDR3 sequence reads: CASSGPNRGHMEGNEQFF. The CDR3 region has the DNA TGTGCCAGCAGTGGTCCAAACAGGGGGCATATGGAGGGCAATGAGCAGTTCTTC.

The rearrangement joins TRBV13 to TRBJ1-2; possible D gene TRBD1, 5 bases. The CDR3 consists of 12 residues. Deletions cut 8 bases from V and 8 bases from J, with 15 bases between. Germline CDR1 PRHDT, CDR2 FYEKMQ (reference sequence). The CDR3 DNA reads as TGTGCCAGCCGGTTGGGGGGAGAGGGCTACACCTTC. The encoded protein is CASRLGGEGYTF.

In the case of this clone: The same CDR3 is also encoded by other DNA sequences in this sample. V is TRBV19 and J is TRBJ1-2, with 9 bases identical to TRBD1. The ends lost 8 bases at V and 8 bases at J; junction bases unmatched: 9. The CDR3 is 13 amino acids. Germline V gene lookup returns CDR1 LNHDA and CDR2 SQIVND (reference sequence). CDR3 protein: CASFTGGVGGYTF. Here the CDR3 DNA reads TGTGCCAGTTTTACAGGGGGCGTCGGAGGCTACACCTTC.

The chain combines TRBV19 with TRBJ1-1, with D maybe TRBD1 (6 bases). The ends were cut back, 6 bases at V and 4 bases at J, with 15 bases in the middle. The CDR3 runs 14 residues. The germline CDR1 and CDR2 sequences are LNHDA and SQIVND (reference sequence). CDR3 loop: CASRSGGLGTEAFF. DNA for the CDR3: TGTGCCAGTAGGTCGGGGGGGCTGGGCACTGAAGCTTTCTTT.